This TCR beta chain was profiled in a study of blood T cell repertoires in COVID-19. Across the study: There were acute and convalescent COVID-19 samples, and they came from the United States, Italy and Spain. PBMCs, B-cell-depleted T cells, or T cells were the source of the cDNA or gDNA that made up the material.

The authors' processing: Nucleated cell number was recorded as an estimate derived from reference gene primer amplification. Clones were sequenced by immunoSEQ multiplex PCR, and TCRdb holds only the in-frame ones, with some missing. V and J calls and clone size are copied from that table; D and trimming were computed from the DNA. The table includes under 200,000 clones, around four fifths detected once. Germline V gene sequence: CDR1 SGHRS, CDR2 YFSETQ. The CDR3 is made up of 15 amino acids. The V and J ends lost 2 bases and 1 base respectively, with 12 bases between them. The sequenced material came from peripheral blood. This sequence was found in a man younger than 45 with active or convalescent COVID-19. V is TRBV5-1 and J is TRBJ1-1; D is perhaps TRBD1 (6 bases). DNA of the CDR3: TGCGCCAGCAGCTTAACAGGGCGCCCGAACACTGAAGCTTTCTTT. It yields the protein CASSLTGRPNTEAFF.